This TCR beta chain appears in the sequencing data of a study of cytomegalovirus exposure and HLA in healthy donors. Regarding the study as a whole: Presence/absence analyses treated sequencing depth as roughly uniform across donors. A previous analysis found most TCR beta V segments productive roughly 90% or roughly 30% of the time.

As regards this clone: Its antigen is not known.

60 Vbeta and 13 Jbeta primers were used in PCR. Measured with immunoSEQ multiplex PCR; TCRdb has only the in-frame clones, and not every one. This sample carries approximately 140,000 clones, about four fifths of them seen once, and the ten largest clones take 4%. Trimming at V came to 0 bases and at J to 3 bases, leaving 8 bases not matched to a gene. The germline V gene has CDR1 MNHNS and CDR2 SASEGT. The CDR3 runs to 17 residues. Sequenced input: PBMCs. The receptor's source is a woman aged 40-49 years in good health and CMV-seronegative. J is TRBJ2-3 and V is TRBV6-1; 8 positions match TRBD2. The CDR3 protein is CASSEALSGGGTDTQYF. CDR3 DNA: TGTGCCAGCAGTGAAGCGCTGAGCGGGGGCGGAACAGATACGCAGTATTTT.